The T cell receptor beta chain described here comes from a study of identical twins. Regarding the study as a whole: Cord blood beta clonotypes present at high abundance carried fewer insertions; no such pattern appeared in memory repertoires. Out-of-frame alpha sequences shared by twins were enriched for low generation probability.

Unique molecular identifiers were present on cDNA, and template switching added a universal primer site. TCRdb analysed the 5' RACE reads with MiXCR anew, one entry per CDR3 protein. Of 550,000 to 700,000 distinct CDR3 sequences listed, approximately 9.6% are singletons. This clonotype was observed a handful of times. Its antigen is not known. These same records also appear under a second study, on yellow fever vaccine responses in identical twins.

The TCR originated in a young woman in good health. The sample consisted of PBMCs.

CDR3 DNA: TGTGCCAGCAGCTTAGATGTCCGTACGCAGTATTTT. Encoded protein: CASSLDVRTQYF. This chain links TRBV7-2 with TRBJ2-3, with D unclear. The V and J ends lost 1 base and 8 bases respectively, with 7 bases between them. Germline V gene data show CDR1 as SGHTA and CDR2 as FQGNSA. The CDR3 length is 12 residues.